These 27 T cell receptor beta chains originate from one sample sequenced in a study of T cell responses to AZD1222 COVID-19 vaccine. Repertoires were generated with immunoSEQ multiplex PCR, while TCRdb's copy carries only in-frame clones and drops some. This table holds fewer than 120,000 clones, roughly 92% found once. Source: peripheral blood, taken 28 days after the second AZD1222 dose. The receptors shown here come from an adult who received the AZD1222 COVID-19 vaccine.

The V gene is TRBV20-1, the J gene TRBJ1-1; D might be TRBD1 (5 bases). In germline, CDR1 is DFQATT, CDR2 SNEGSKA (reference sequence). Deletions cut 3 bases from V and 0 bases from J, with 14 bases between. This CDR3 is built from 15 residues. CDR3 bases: TGCAGTGCTAGTTCTCCCAGGGAAGTGAACACTGAAGCTTTCTTT. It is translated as CSASSPREVNTEAFF.

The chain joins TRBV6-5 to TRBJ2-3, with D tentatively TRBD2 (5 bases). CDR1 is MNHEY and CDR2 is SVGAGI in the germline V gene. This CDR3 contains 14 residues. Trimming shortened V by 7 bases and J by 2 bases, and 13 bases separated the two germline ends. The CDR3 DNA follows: TGTGCCAGCATGGCTGCGGGCCACACAGATACGCAGTATTTT. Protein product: CASMAAGHTDTQYF.

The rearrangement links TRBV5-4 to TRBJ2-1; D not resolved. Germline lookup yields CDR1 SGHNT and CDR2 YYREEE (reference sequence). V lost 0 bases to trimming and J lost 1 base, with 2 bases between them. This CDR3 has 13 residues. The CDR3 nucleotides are TGTGCCAGCAGCTTGGAATCCTACAATGAGCAGTTCTTC. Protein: CASSLESYNEQFF.

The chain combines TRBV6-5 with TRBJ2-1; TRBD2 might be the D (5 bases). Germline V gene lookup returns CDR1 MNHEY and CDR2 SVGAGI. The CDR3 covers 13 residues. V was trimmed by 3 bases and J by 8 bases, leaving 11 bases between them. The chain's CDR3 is CASSYPPGYEQFF. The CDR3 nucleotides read TGTGCCAGCAGTTATCCCCCGGGATATGAGCAGTTCTTC.

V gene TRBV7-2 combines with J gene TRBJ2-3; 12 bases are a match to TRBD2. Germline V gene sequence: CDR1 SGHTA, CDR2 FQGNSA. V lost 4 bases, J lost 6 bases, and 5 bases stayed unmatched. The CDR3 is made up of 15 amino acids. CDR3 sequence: CASSSLAGGLDTQYF. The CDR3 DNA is TGTGCCAGCAGCTCCCTAGCGGGGGGGCTGGATACGCAGTATTTT.

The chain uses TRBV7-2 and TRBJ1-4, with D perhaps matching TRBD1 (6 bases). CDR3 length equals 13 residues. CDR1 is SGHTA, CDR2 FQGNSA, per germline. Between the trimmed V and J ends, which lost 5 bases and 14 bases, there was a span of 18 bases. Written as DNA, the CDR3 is TGTGCCAGCAGCCTCGGTATCCGGGACACTCTGTTTTTT. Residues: CASSLGIRDTLFF.

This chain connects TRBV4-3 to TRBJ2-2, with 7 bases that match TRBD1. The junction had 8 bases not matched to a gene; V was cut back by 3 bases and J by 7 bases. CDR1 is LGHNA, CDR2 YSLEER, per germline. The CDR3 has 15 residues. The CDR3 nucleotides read TGCGCCAGCAGCCAGGCGACAGGGTCGGGCGGGGAGCTGTTTTTT. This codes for CASSQATGSGGELFF.

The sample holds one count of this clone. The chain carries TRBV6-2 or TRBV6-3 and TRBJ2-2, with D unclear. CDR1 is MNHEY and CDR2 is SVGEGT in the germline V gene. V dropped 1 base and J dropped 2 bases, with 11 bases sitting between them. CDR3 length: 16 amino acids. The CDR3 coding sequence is TGTGCCAGCAGTTACTTCCCTGGCAGAAACACCGGGGAGCTGTTTTTT. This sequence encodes CASSYFPGRNTGELFF.

The CDR3 spells CASSLSAGEFDYGYTF. The DNA for the CDR3 is TGTGCCAGCAGTCTGTCGGCAGGGGAATTTGACTATGGCTACACCTTC. The chain couples TRBV27 to TRBJ1-2, with D perhaps matching TRBD1 (6 bases). V was clipped by 5 bases and J by 3 bases, with 19 bases between them. Germline CDR1 is MNHEY and CDR2 is SMNVEV (reference sequence). The length of the CDR3 is 16 residues.

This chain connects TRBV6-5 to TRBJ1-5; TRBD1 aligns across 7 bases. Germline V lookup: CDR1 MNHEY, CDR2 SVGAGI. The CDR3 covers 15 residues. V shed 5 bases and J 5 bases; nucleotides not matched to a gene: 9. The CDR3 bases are TGTGCCAGCAGTAGGGACAGAGCGCCCCATCAGCCCCAGCATTTT. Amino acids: CASSRDRAPHQPQHF.

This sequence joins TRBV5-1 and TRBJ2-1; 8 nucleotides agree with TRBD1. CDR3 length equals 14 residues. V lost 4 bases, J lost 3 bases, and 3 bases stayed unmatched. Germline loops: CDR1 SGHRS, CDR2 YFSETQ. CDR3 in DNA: TGCGCCAGCAGCAGTACAGGGGGCTACAATGAGCAGTTCTTC. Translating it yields CASSSTGGYNEQFF. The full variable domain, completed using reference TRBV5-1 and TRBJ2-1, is KAGVTQTPRYLIKTRGQQVTLSCSPISGHRSVSWYQQTPGQGLQFLFEYFSETQRNKGNFPGRFSGRQFSNSRSEMNVSTLELGDSALYLCASSSTGGYNEQFFGPGTRLTVL.

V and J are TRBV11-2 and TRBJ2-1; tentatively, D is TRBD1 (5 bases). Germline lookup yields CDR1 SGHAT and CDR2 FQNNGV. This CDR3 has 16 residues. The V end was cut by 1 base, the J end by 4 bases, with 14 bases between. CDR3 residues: CASSLAIGAIYNEQFF. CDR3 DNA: TGTGCCAGCAGCTTAGCTATTGGGGCGATATACAATGAGCAGTTCTTC.

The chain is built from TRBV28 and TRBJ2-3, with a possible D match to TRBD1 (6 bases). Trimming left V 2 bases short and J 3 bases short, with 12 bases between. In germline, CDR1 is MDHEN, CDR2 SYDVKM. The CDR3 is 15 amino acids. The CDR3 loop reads CASSLDRLGTDTQYF. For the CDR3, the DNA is TGTGCCAGCAGTTTAGACAGGTTGGGTACAGATACGCAGTATTTT.

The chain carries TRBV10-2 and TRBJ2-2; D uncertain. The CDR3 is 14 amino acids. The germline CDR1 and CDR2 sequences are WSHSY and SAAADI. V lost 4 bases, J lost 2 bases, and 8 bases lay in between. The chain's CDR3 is CASSVTVNTGELFF. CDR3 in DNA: TGCGCCAGCAGTGTCACAGTTAACACCGGGGAGCTGTTTTTT.

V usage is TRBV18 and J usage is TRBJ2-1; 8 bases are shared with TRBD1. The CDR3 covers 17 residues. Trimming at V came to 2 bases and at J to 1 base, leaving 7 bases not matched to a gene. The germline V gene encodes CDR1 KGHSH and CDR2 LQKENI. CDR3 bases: TGTGCCAGCTCACCATCAGGGGGCGCGGAGTCCTACAATGAGCAGTTCTTC. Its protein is CASSPSGGAESYNEQFF.

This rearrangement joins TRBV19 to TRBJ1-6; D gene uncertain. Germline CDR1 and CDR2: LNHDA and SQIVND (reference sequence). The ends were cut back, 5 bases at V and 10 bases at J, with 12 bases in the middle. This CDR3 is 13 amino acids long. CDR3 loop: CASSPGFTSPLHF. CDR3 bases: TGTGCCAGTAGTCCTGGTTTCACCTCACCCCTCCACTTT.

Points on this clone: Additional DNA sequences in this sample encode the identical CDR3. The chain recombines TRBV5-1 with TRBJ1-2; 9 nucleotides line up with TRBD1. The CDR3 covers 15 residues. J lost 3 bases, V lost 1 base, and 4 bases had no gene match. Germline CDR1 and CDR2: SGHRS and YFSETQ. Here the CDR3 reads CASSLSGDRDYGYTF. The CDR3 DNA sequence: TGCGCCAGCAGCTTGAGTGGGGACAGGGACTATGGCTACACCTTC.

The CDR3 sequence: CASSLSVNQPQHF. CDR3 coding DNA: TGTGCCAGCAGCTTAAGCGTTAATCAGCCCCAGCATTTT. The V call is TRBV5-5, the J call TRBJ1-5, with D unresolved. Per the germline V gene, CDR1 is SGHKS and CDR2 is YYEKEE (reference sequence). The CDR3 consists of 13 residues. Trimming left V 2 bases short and J 4 bases short, with 7 bases between.

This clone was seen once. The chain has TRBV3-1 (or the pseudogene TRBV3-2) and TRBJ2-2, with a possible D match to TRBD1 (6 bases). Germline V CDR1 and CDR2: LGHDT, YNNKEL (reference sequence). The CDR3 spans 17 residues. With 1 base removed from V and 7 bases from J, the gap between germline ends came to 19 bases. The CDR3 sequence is CASSQGVLGQGNGELFF. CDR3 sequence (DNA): TGTGCCAGCAGCCAAGGGGTCCTCGGTCAGGGGAACGGGGAGCTGTTTTTT.

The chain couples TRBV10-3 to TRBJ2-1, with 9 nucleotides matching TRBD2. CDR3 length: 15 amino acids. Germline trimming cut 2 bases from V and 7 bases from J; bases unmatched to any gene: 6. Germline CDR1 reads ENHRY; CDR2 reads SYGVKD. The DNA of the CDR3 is TGTGCCATCAGTGAGGAGGCGGGGGGGCAAAATGAGCAGTTCTTC. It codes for CAISEEAGGQNEQFF.

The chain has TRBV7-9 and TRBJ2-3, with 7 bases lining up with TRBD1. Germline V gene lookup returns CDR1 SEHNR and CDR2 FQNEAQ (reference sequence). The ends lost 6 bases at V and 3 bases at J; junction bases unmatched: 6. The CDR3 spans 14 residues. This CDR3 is CASRPNRGTDTQYF. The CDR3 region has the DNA TGTGCCAGCAGACCTAACAGGGGTACAGATACGCAGTATTTT.

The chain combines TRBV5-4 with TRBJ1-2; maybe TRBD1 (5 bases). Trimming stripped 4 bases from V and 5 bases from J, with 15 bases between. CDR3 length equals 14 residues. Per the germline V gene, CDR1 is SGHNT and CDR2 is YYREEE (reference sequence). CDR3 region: CASSRVRERYGYTF. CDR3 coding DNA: TGTGCCAGCAGCCGGGTCAGGGAGAGGTATGGCTACACCTTC.

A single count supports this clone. The DNA of the CDR3 is TGTGCCAGCAGCCAGCTCAATCCCGGGGAGCTGTTTTTT. Translated: CASSQLNPGELFF. V gene TRBV7-2 combines with J gene TRBJ2-2, with no clear D. Trimming pared 5 bases from V and 6 bases from J, leaving 10 bases between. Germline CDR1 reads SGHTA; CDR2 reads FQGNSA. The CDR3 has 13 residues.

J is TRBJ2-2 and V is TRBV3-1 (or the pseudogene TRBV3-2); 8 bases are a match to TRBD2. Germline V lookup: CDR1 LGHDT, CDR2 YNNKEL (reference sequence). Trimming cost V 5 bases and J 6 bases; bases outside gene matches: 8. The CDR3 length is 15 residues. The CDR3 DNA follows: TGTGCCAGCAGCTTACTAGCGGTAGGCGCCGGGGAGCTGTTTTTT. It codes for CASSLLAVGAGELFF.

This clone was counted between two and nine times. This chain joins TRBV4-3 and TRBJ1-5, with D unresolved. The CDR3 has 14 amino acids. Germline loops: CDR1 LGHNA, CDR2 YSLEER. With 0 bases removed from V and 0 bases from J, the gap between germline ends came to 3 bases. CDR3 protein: CASSQDSSNQPQHF. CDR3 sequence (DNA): TGCGCCAGCAGCCAAGACAGTAGCAATCAGCCCCAGCATTTT.

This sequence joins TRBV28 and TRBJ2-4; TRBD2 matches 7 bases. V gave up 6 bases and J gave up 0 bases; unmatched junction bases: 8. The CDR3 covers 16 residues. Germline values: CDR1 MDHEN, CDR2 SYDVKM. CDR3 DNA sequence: TGTGCCAGCAGCCCGGCTTGGGGGGGAGCCAAAAACATTCAGTACTTC. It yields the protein CASSPAWGGAKNIQYF. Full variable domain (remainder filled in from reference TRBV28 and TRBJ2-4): DVKVTQSSRYLVKRTGEKVFLECVQDMDHENMFWYRQDPGLGLRLIYFSYDVKMKEKGDIPEGYSVSREKKERFSLILESASTNQTSMYLCASSPAWGGAKNIQYFGAGTRLSVL.

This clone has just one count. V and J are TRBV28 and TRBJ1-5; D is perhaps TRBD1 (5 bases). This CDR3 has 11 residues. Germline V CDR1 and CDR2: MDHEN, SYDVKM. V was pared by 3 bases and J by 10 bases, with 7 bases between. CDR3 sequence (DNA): TGTGCCAGCAGTTTTCAGGGCCCCCAGCATTTT. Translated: CASSFQGPQHF.